This is a list of T cell receptor beta chains from one sample in a study of PD-L1 blockade in urothelial cancer. Sequencing used immunoSEQ multiplex PCR; TCRdb keeps in-frame clones, though not all of them. The sample holds tens of thousands of clones; 82% are singletons and the top ten take more than 8%. Sequences were derived from PBMCs, sampled around atezolizumab (anti-PD-L1) treatment. These receptors came from a man in his 70s with urothelial cancer. Both conserved end residues are part of each CDR3.

V	J	CDR3
TRBV9	TRBJ1-2	CASRMDRDRGGDGYTF
TRBV5-6	TRBJ2-4	CASSPGGAKNIQYF
TRBV7-2	TRBJ2-3	CASSPWGGDTDTQYF
TRBV5-3	TRBJ2-7	CATIPGIKRCEQYF
TRBV18	TRBJ1-2	CASSRAREDRGYTF
TRBV29-1	TRBJ1-1	CSAMGQLNPEAFF
TRBV7-9	TRBJ2-7	CASSQSGIYEQYF
TRBV19	TRBJ1-1	CASSLSRSKDNEAFF
TRBV5-1	TRBJ2-1	CASSILAGGSREQFF
TRBV7-9	TRBJ2-2	CASTRTSDTGELFF
TRBV11-3	TRBJ2-7	CASSLAAATYEQYF
TRBV9	TRBJ2-7	CASSPSASGKHEQYF
TRBV7-9	TRBJ2-2	CASSTRYTGELFF
TRBV7-6	TRBJ2-2	CASSLALGGRRGNTGELFF
TRBV2	TRBJ2-7	CASSEARSYEQYF
TRBV29-1	TRBJ2-3	CSVEETSTDTQYF
TRBV2	TRBJ1-1	CADSLDRGMNTEAFF
TRBV5-4	TRBJ1-1	CASSWSQNTEAFF
TRBV6-1	TRBJ1-3	CASSVGQYSGNTIYF
TRBV7-2	TRBJ1-3	CASSLTGAGNTIYF
TRBV2	TRBJ1-2	CASFTNRQHPGYTF
TRBV7-9	TRBJ2-2	CASSLVMGATGELFF
TRBV11-2	TRBJ1-1	CASSADRASEAFF
TRBV18	TRBJ2-1	CASSRDRLQYNEQFF
TRBV9	TRBJ2-3	CASSVGSGRAGDTQYF
TRBV6-6	TRBJ2-7	CASSYSAGSTYEQYF
TRBV2	TRBJ2-5	CASSRQGARETQYF
TRBV9	TRBJ2-5	CASSAGQLYQETQYF
TRBV7-8	TRBJ1-1	CASSLRTLNTEAFF
TRBV7-2	TRBJ2-2	CASTLAGGGGSGELFF
TRBV5-1	TRBJ1-4	CASSLEGQGIGNEKLFF
TRBV6-1	TRBJ2-7	CASSVVAKTYEQYF
TRBV19	TRBJ2-3	CASSIQGADTQYF
TRBV19	TRBJ2-3	CASSIGQGADTQYF
TRBV27	TRBJ2-3	CASSLRTSGSLGTDTQYF
TRBV4-1	TRBJ2-7	CASSRQQGARGDYEQYF
TRBV2	TRBJ2-2	CASRRGAGTGELFF
TRBV18	TRBJ2-5	CASSPRASGEGQETQYF
TRBV4-2	TRBJ1-2	CASSQGDTQNYGYTF